This entry lists 10 T cell receptor beta chains sequenced from one sample in a study of T-cell memory formation after mild COVID-19. TCRdb re-called the 5' RACE reads with MiXCR, one entry per CDR3 protein. The sample lists some 150,000 distinct CDR3 sequences, about 5.5% occurring once. The sample was PBMCs or a T cell subset sorted from them (not recorded which). Receptors were obtained from an adult woman who had mild COVID-19 (a few samples of this study predate the infection). Cell type and time point are not known.

The chain has TRBV2 and TRBJ2-1, with D tentatively TRBD1 (5 bases). Germline CDR1 and CDR2: SNHLY and FYNNEI. CDR3 length: 15 residues. Trimming removed 4 bases at V and 0 bases at J, with 10 bases between. DNA for the CDR3: TGTGCCAGCAGTGCGACAGTTTTCTCCTACAATGAGCAGTTCTTC. Residues: CASSATVFSYNEQFF.

This clonotype was detected a few times. This chain connects TRBV5-5 to TRBJ2-1; the match to TRBD1 covers 8 bases. Unmatched junction bases numbered 12, after V lost 2 bases and J lost 5 bases. The CDR3 totals 17 residues. Germline CDR1 SGHKS, CDR2 YYEKEE (reference sequence). Here the CDR3 reads CASSFRVGTGGDNEQFF. CDR3 DNA sequence: TGTGCCAGCAGCTTTAGGGTCGGGACAGGAGGGGACAATGAGCAGTTCTTC.

This chain's CDR3 is CASQNGGTGGNEQFF. The CDR3 DNA reads as TGTGCCAGCCAAAACGGGGGTACAGGGGGGAATGAGCAGTTCTTC. The rearrangement uses TRBV6-2 or TRBV6-3 and TRBJ2-1; TRBD1 agrees at 8 bases. CDR3 length equals 15 residues. Germline V gene data show CDR1 as MNHEY and CDR2 as SVGEGT. After removal of 8 bases from V and 7 bases from J, the junction contained 13 bases not matched to a gene.

This clonotype was seen ten or more times. CDR3 region: CASSLDPLGTQSTDTQYF. The CDR3 nucleotides read TGTGCCTCCTCTCTTGACCCCCTCGGGACACAAAGCACAGATACGCAGTATTTT. The rearrangement links TRBV7-2 to TRBJ2-3; possible D gene TRBD1, 6 bases. Germline CDR1 reads SGHTA; CDR2 reads FQGNSA. The length of the CDR3 is 18 residues. V was cut by 11 bases and J by 0 bases, with 27 bases left in between.

The chain couples TRBV2 to TRBJ2-1; a possible D gene is TRBD2 (6 bases). From germline, CDR1 is SNHLY and CDR2 FYNNEI. The germline V and J ends were trimmed by 6 bases and 0 bases, with 15 bases remaining between them. CDR3 size: 16 residues. The CDR3 region has the DNA TGTGCCAGCAGAGGAGGGTCAACGAGCTCCTACAATGAGCAGTTCTTC. It codes for CASRGGSTSSYNEQFF.

Only a few counts were recorded for this clonotype. V gene TRBV7-2 combines with J gene TRBJ2-3, with D uncertain. The CDR3 runs to 14 residues. CDR1 is SGHTA and CDR2 is FQGNSA in the germline V gene. V was pared by 1 base and J by 1 base, with 6 bases between. The CDR3 here is CASSLVPGTDTQYF. CDR3 nucleotides: TGTGCCAGCAGCTTAGTTCCCGGCACAGATACGCAGTATTTT.

This clonotype was counted many times. The gene calls are TRBV11-2 and TRBJ2-3; 11 bases fit TRBD1. With V trimmed by 3 bases and J by 3 bases, 5 bases remained unmatched. There are 16 residues in the CDR3. CDR1 and CDR2 from the germline V gene are SGHAT and FQNNGV. The CDR3 loop is CASSFHGQGATDTQYF. Written as DNA, the CDR3 is TGTGCCAGCAGCTTTCACGGACAGGGGGCTACAGATACGCAGTATTTT.

Ten or more counts support this clonotype. This chain joins TRBV7-2 and TRBJ1-5; the match to TRBD1 covers 8 bases. The CDR3 extends over 16 amino acids. Losses at the gene ends were 1 base for V and 7 bases for J; bases not matched to a gene: 9. Germline lookup yields CDR1 SGHTA and CDR2 FQGNSA. DNA for the CDR3: TGTGCCAGCAGCTTAGGTTCAGGGGGCGCAGGACAGCCCCAGCATTTT. Residues: CASSLGSGGAGQPQHF.

This clonotype showed up many times. V and J are TRBV7-6 and TRBJ2-5, with TRBD2 matching 9 bases. This CDR3 is built from 18 residues. Per germline, CDR1 SGHVS and CDR2 FNYEAQ. The J segment lost 2 bases and the V segment lost 8 bases, leaving 18 bases of the junction unmatched. DNA for the CDR3: TGTGCCAGCGACCAGCCCCGGGGAGGTAGCGGGGGACAAGAGACCCAGTACTTC. Its translation: CASDQPRGGSGGQETQYF.

This clonotype was recorded many times. V gene TRBV6-5 combines with J gene TRBJ2-1, with 14 bases that match TRBD2. The V segment lost 0 bases and the J segment 6 bases; nucleotides outside the gene matches: 7. The V gene's germline CDR1 is MNHEY and CDR2 SVGAGI. There are 18 residues in the CDR3. Written as DNA, the CDR3 is TGTGCCAGCAGTTACTCGAGGACTAGCGGGAGGTATAGCAATGAGCAGTTCTTC. Translating gives CASSYSRTSGRYSNEQFF.